Following are 30 T cell receptor beta chains from one sample sequenced in a study of T cell repertoires in cytomegalovirus infection. Their antigens remain unidentified. TCRdb processed the reads anew with MiXCR; each CDR3 protein has one entry. Among about 270,000 distinct CDR3 sequences listed, roughly a fifth were seen once. The specimen comprised cultured PBMCs, sampled from culture after CMV antigen stimulation. The receptors were gathered from a human donor in good health (CMV status not recorded). Some clones in this sample may be carry-over from other donors' samples.

This clonotype occurred a few times. The J gene is TRBJ1-2, the V gene TRBV20-1, with TRBD1 as a possible D gene (6 bases). The germline V gene has CDR1 DFQATT and CDR2 SNEGSKA (reference sequence). V was trimmed by 1 base and J by 8 bases, leaving 11 bases between them. CDR3 length: 12 amino acids. The CDR3 protein is CSARGTGIGYTF. DNA of the CDR3: TGCAGTGCTAGAGGAACAGGGATCGGCTACACCTTC.

In its sample, this clonotype was seen many times. The V and J genes are TRBV12-3 or TRBV12-4 and TRBJ2-3; 11 bases match TRBD2. V dropped 3 bases and J dropped 3; count of bases not matched to a gene: 11. The CDR3 runs 18 residues. The CDR3 DNA reads TGTGCCAGCAGTTTCCCGGGACTAGCGGACCATCTAACAGATACGCAGTATTTT. Residues: CASSFPGLADHLTDTQYF.

V is TRBV29-1 and J is TRBJ2-1; tentatively, D is TRBD1 (6 bases). V was trimmed by 6 bases and J by 7 bases, leaving 10 bases between them. This CDR3 comprises 11 residues. Germline assignment: CDR1 SQVTM and CDR2 ANQGSEA. This CDR3 reads CSVEQGNEQFF. The CDR3, as DNA: TGCAGCGTGGAACAGGGAAATGAGCAGTTCTTC.

This clonotype was observed at least ten times. The rearrangement links TRBV18 to TRBJ1-3; D is unclear. Germline CDR1 KGHSH, CDR2 LQKENI. V shed 3 bases and J shed 0 bases, with 12 bases lying between them. The CDR3 runs to 16 residues. The CDR3 here is CASSPLEAYSGNTIYF. CDR3 DNA: TGTGCCAGCTCACCTTTAGAAGCGTACTCTGGAAACACCATATATTTT.

This clonotype has more than one count but fewer than ten. The rearrangement links TRBV15 to TRBJ2-1; 7 positions match TRBD2. Germline assignment: CDR1 LNHNV and CDR2 YYDKDF (reference sequence). V gave up 3 bases and J gave up 0 bases; unmatched junction bases: 8. The CDR3 sequence is 17 residues long. CDR3 nucleotide sequence: TGTGCCACCAGCAGTCCGGGACTAAGGGGCTCCTACAATGAGCAGTTCTTC. Translating gives CATSSPGLRGSYNEQFF.

This clonotype was seen many times. The chain joins TRBV7-2 to TRBJ2-5; D unclear. The germline V gene has CDR1 SGHTA and CDR2 FQGNSA. V was trimmed by 5 bases and J by 5 bases, leaving 15 bases between them. The CDR3 extends over 14 amino acids. The CDR3 is CASSTRPGPETQYF. CDR3 coding DNA: TGTGCCAGCAGCACTCGACCAGGACCGGAGACCCAGTACTTC.

This clonotype has ten or more counts. V usage is TRBV7-2 and J usage is TRBJ2-3; the match to TRBD2 covers 14 bases. V gave up 2 bases and J gave up 9 bases; unmatched junction bases: 19. Germline V gene data show CDR1 as SGHTA and CDR2 as FQGNSA. The CDR3 runs to 20 residues. CDR3 in amino acids: CASSLWMLTSGRAGESTQYF. DNA of the CDR3: TGTGCCAGCAGCTTATGGATGTTGACTAGCGGGAGGGCCGGGGAATCAACGCAGTATTTT.

V usage is TRBV24-1 and J usage is TRBJ1-1, with TRBD1 matching over 9 bases. The CDR3 is 14 amino acids. Germline V CDR1 and CDR2: KGHDR, SFDVKD. Losses at the gene ends were 4 bases for V and 5 bases for J; bases not matched to a gene: 4. CDR3 protein: CATSEGTGQTEAFF. For the CDR3, the DNA is TGTGCCACCAGTGAGGGGACAGGGCAGACTGAAGCTTTCTTT.

About this clonotype itself: This may stem from a read error, because a much larger clone lies one nucleotide away. V and J are TRBV20-1 and TRBJ2-1; 9 bases line up with TRBD2. CDR1 is DFQATT and CDR2 is SNEGSKA in the germline V gene (reference sequence). CDR3 length: 16 amino acids. For the CDR3, the DNA is TGCAGTACTAGTCCAAGACTAGCGGATAACTACAATGAGCAGTTCTTC. This codes for CSTSPRLADNYNEQFF.

This chain joins TRBV30 and TRBJ1-3; unclear D gene. The V end lost 3 bases, the J end lost 4 bases, and 4 bases lay between the germline ends. The germline V gene has CDR1 GTSNPN and CDR2 SVGIG (reference sequence). This CDR3 has 11 amino acids. The DNA for the CDR3 is TGTGCCTGGAGCGCGGGAAACACCATATATTTT. The encoded protein is CAWSAGNTIYF.

This clonotype was counted many times. This chain joins TRBV7-4 and TRBJ1-5; the match to TRBD1 covers 7 bases. With V trimmed by 2 bases and J by 5 bases, 6 bases remained unmatched. The CDR3 length is 15 residues. Germline assignment: CDR1 SGHVT and CDR2 SQSDAQ. The CDR3 coding sequence is TGTGCCAGCAGCTTATCGAGACAGGGCTATCAGCCCCAGCATTTT. As protein: CASSLSRQGYQPQHF.

This clonotype was seen repeatedly, ten times or more. The chain has TRBV7-2 and TRBJ1-5; tentative D call: TRBD1 (5 bases). Trimming took off 2 bases at V and 4 bases at J, with 12 bases between the two ends. The germline V gene encodes CDR1 SGHTA and CDR2 FQGNSA. This CDR3 is built from 15 residues. The CDR3 loop reads CASSLNTGRNQPQHF. The CDR3 nucleotides read TGTGCCAGCAGCTTAAACACAGGTCGTAATCAGCCCCAGCATTTT.

J is TRBJ2-1 and V is TRBV11-2; no reliable D call. Deletions cut 5 bases from V and 3 bases from J, with 11 bases between. Germline V CDR1 and CDR2: SGHAT, FQNNGV. The CDR3 spans 14 residues. The CDR3 sequence is CASSTTRVYNEQFF. For the CDR3, the DNA is TGTGCCAGCAGCACAACGAGAGTCTACAATGAGCAGTTCTTC.

This clonotype was picked up many times. The genes are TRBV7-2 and TRBJ2-2, with TRBD1 identical over 8 bases. J was trimmed by 1 base and V by 6 bases; bases with no gene match: 7. This CDR3 comprises 16 residues. Looked up from germline, CDR1 is SGHTA and CDR2 is FQGNSA. The CDR3 here is CASRMVGTGNTGELFF. The CDR3 nucleotides are TGTGCCAGCAGAATGGTCGGGACAGGGAACACCGGGGAGCTGTTTTTT. Variable domain in full (rest from reference TRBV7-2 and TRBJ2-2): GAGVSQSPSNKVTEKGKDVELRCDPISGHTALYWYRQSLGQGLEFLIYFQGNSAPDKSGLPSDRFSAERTGGSVSTLTIQRTQQEDSAVYLCASRMVGTGNTGELFFGEGSRLTVL.

This clonotype appeared many times. The V gene is TRBV7-8, the J gene TRBJ2-4; D gene ambiguous. Germline V lookup: CDR1 SGHVS, CDR2 FQNEAQ. The CDR3 totals 12 residues. Trimming cost V 11 bases and J 0 bases, with 8 bases left between them. The CDR3 DNA is TGTGCCCCCGGCCTAGCCAAAAACATTCAGTACTTC. Encoded protein: CAPGLAKNIQYF. The variable domain in full, completed from reference TRBV7-8 and TRBJ2-4, reads GAGVSQSPRYKVAKRGQDVALRCDPISGHVSLFWYQQALGQGPEFLTYFQNEAQLDKSGLPSDRFFAERPEGSVSTLKIQRTQQEDSAVYLCAPGLAKNIQYFGAGTRLSVL.

The J gene is TRBJ2-3, the V gene TRBV20-1; 9 bases align to TRBD2. Per the germline V gene, CDR1 is DFQATT and CDR2 is SNEGSKA (reference sequence). This CDR3 region has 15 residues. V shed 3 bases and J 1 base; nucleotides not matched to a gene: 5. CDR3 DNA: TGCAGTGCTAGTATGCGGGAGGGAGGCACAGATACGCAGTATTTT. Translating gives CSASMREGGTDTQYF.

This clonotype was recorded many times. The chain couples TRBV6-1 to TRBJ2-7; 7 bases agree with TRBD2. The CDR3 has 13 residues. After removal of 6 bases from V and 2 bases from J, the junction contained 4 bases not matched to a gene. CDR1 MNHNS and CDR2 SASEGT come from the germline V gene. The CDR3 DNA reads TGTGCCAGCAGACGAGCGGGACCCTACGAGCAGTACTTC. It translates to CASRRAGPYEQYF.

In this sample, this clonotype turned up many times. The CDR3 DNA is TGTGCCAGCAGCTTATTGAACAATGAGCAGTTCTTC. Translating gives CASSLLNNEQFF. The rearrangement joins TRBV7-2 to TRBJ2-1; D ambiguous. Germline values: CDR1 SGHTA, CDR2 FQGNSA. There are 12 residues in the CDR3. The V end lost 2 bases, the J end lost 5 bases, and 4 bases lay between the germline ends.

The CDR3 here is CASSRTSPYEQYF. DNA of the CDR3: TGTGCCAGCAGCCGGACTAGTCCCTACGAGCAGTACTTC. The V gene is TRBV27, the J gene TRBJ2-7; the match to TRBD2 covers 7 bases. Germline values: CDR1 MNHEY, CDR2 SMNVEV (reference sequence). V lost 6 bases, J lost 2 bases, and 4 bases stayed unmatched. This CDR3 region has 13 residues.

This clonotype occurred a few times. This chain uses TRBV10-2 with TRBJ2-1; D gene ambiguous. Germline V gene sequence: CDR1 WSHSY, CDR2 SAAADI. V was cut by 4 bases and J by 6 bases, with 13 bases left in between. The CDR3 contains 14 residues. CDR3 loop: CASSATDRGNEQFF. In nucleotides, the CDR3 is TGCGCCAGCAGTGCGACTGACCGTGGCAATGAGCAGTTCTTC.

In the case of this clonotype: A single base separates this from a much larger clone, so it may be a read error. The rearrangement uses TRBV6-2 or TRBV6-3 and TRBJ2-5; TRBD2 matches at 7 bases. This CDR3 is built from 13 residues. With 7 bases clipped from V and 5 bases from J, the junction kept 7 bases outside the gene matches. The germline V gene has CDR1 MNHEY and CDR2 SVGEGT. This chain's CDR3 is CASTPGGKETQYF. The CDR3 DNA reads TGTGCCAGCACTCCGGGGGGTAAGGAGACCCAGTACTTC.

Only a few counts were recorded for this clonotype. The chain has TRBV11-1 and TRBJ2-7; no clear D. This CDR3 is 16 amino acids long. From germline, CDR1 is SGHAT and CDR2 FQDESV (reference sequence). V lost 2 bases, J lost 0 bases, and 14 bases lay in between. CDR3 nucleotides: TGTGCCAGCAGCTTATACTCGGAGCGCCACTCCTACGAGCAGTACTTC. Translating it yields CASSLYSERHSYEQYF.

CDR3 amino acids: CASSLFTGGNYGYTF. The DNA of the CDR3 is TGTGCCAGCAGTTTATTTACAGGGGGCAACTATGGCTACACCTTC. The gene calls are TRBV27 and TRBJ1-2; 9 bases are a match to TRBD1. With V trimmed by 1 base and J by 2 bases, 2 bases remained unmatched. Germline-derived CDR1 and CDR2 are MNHEY and SMNVEV (reference sequence). The CDR3 consists of 15 residues.

The rearrangement joins TRBV14 to TRBJ2-3; the D is unclear. The CDR3 has 13 residues. Looked up from germline, CDR1 is SGHDN and CDR2 is FVKESK. V lost 2 bases, J lost 1 base, and 4 bases lay in between. The CDR3 protein is CASSQLRTDTQYF. The CDR3, as DNA: TGTGCCAGCAGCCAATTACGCACAGATACGCAGTATTTT.

This clonotype was found many times. The chain recombines TRBV7-3 with TRBJ1-6, with D uncertain. Germline V CDR1 and CDR2: SGHTA, FQGTGA. This CDR3 comprises 14 residues. V lost 2 bases and J 10 bases, leaving 12 bases between the germline ends. The CDR3 bases are TGTGCCAGCAGCTTAGGACTATCTCTCTCACCCCTCCACTTT. Residues: CASSLGLSLSPLHF.

This clonotype occurred many times. This rearrangement joins TRBV7-2 to TRBJ1-6; 7 positions agree with TRBD1. The CDR3 is 16 amino acids. V lost 1 base, J lost 7 bases, and 7 bases stayed unmatched. Germline V CDR1 and CDR2: SGHTA, FQGNSA. CDR3 bases: TGTGCCAGCAGCTTAGTCTGGGACAGCGGAAATTCACCCCTCCACTTT. This codes for CASSLVWDSGNSPLHF. Complete variable domain (other parts from reference TRBV7-2 and TRBJ1-6): GAGVSQSPSNKVTEKGKDVELRCDPISGHTALYWYRQSLGQGLEFLIYFQGNSAPDKSGLPSDRFSAERTGGSVSTLTIQRTQQEDSAVYLCASSLVWDSGNSPLHFGNGTRLTVT.

This chain links TRBV27 with TRBJ2-1; 7 nucleotides agree with TRBD1. The CDR3 is 13 residues long. The germline V gene has CDR1 MNHEY and CDR2 SMNVEV (reference sequence). The V gene end was trimmed by 7 bases and the J gene end by 6 bases; junction bases not matched to a gene: 6. DNA for the CDR3: TGTGCCAGCAACCGACAGGGTGGCAATGAGCAGTTCTTC. Its translation is CASNRQGGNEQFF.

This clonotype was counted between two and nine times. The gene calls are TRBV2 and TRBJ1-2; no firm D call. Germline-derived CDR1 and CDR2 are SNHLY and FYNNEI. V was pared by 7 bases and J by 4 bases, with 16 bases between. The CDR3 is 14 amino acids. The CDR3 loop is CASISSPNSYGYTF. The CDR3 DNA reads TGTGCCAGCATCTCATCGCCCAACAGCTATGGCTACACCTTC.

J is TRBJ2-1 and V is TRBV24-1; 8 positions agree with TRBD2. The CDR3 contains 17 residues. Per germline, CDR1 KGHDR and CDR2 SFDVKD. V was pared by 4 bases and J by 9 bases, with 16 bases of the junction left unmatched. The CDR3 sequence is CATSEPSGFTSEGEQFF. The CDR3 region has the DNA TGTGCCACCAGTGAGCCTAGCGGGTTTACTTCTGAGGGTGAGCAGTTCTTC.

There are a few counts of this clonotype. This chain joins TRBV5-4 and TRBJ1-2; D not certain. The germline CDR1 and CDR2 sequences are SGHNT and YYREEE (reference sequence). The CDR3 consists of 13 residues. Trimming pared 4 bases from V and 2 bases from J, leaving 9 bases between. The CDR3 coding sequence is TGTGCCAGCAGCCCCTACAGAAACTATGGCTACACCTTC. Translated, it gives CASSPYRNYGYTF. The whole variable domain, remainder taken from reference TRBV5-4 and TRBJ1-2, is ETGVTQSPTHLIKTRGQQVTLRCSSQSGHNTVSWYQQALGQGPQFIFQYYREEENGRGNFPPRFSGLQFPNYSSELNVNALELDDSALYLCASSPYRNYGYTFGSGTRLTVV.